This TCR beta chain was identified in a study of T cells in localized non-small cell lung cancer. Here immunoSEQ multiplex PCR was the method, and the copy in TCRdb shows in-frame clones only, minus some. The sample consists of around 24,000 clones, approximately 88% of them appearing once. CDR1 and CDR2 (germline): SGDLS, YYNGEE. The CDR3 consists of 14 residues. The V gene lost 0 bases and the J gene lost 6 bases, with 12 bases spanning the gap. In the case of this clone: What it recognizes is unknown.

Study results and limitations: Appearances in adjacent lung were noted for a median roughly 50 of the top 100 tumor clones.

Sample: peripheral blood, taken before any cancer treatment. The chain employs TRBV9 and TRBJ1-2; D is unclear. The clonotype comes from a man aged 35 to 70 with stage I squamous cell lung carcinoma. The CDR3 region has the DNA TGTGCCAGCAGCGTAGGGGGAACCACCGATGGCTACACCTTC. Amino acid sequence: CASSVGGTTDGYTF. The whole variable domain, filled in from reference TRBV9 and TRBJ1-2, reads DSGVTQTPKHLITATGQRVTLRCSPRSGDLSVYWYQQSLDQGLQFLIQYYNGEERAKGNILERFSAQQFPDLHSELNLSSLELGDSALYFCASSVGGTTDGYTFGSGTRLTVV.